This T cell receptor beta chain was recovered during a study of shared clonotypes between healthy human individuals. Running of the assay took place at deep level. Clones were sequenced by immunoSEQ multiplex PCR, and TCRdb holds only the in-frame ones, with some missing. Here the sample spans around 1.4 million clones, about 98.5% being singletons. Notes on this clone: Its antigen is still unknown. Other nucleotide sequences in the sample specify the same CDR3.

Study-wide results and limits: The generation probabilities recorded for non-shared clonotypes fell below those of clonotypes shared by all four donors. Donor scarcity curtailed the genetic and exposure-history diversity represented herein.

Germline assignment: CDR1 SGHRS and CDR2 YFSETQ. This CDR3 has 14 residues. The germline V and J ends were trimmed by 0 bases and 3 bases, with 10 bases remaining between them. V is TRBV5-1 and J is TRBJ2-7, with D uncertain. Sequencing input: naive CD4+ T cells sorted from blood. Sample subset: CD45RA+ positively selected. The source of this sequence is a man aged 25-45 years in good health. The CDR3 is CASSLGSEIYEQYF. The CDR3 bases are TGCGCCAGCAGCTTGGGAAGCGAGATCTACGAGCAGTACTTC.